This T cell receptor (beta chain) is from a study of monozygotic twins with inflammatory bowel disease. General observations from the study: Discordant twins had repertoire similarity that did not differ from that of concordant twins, possibly from limited power. Part of the variability in patient repertoires may have come from differing immunosuppressive treatments.

A note on this clonotype: What it binds is unknown.

Eight separate reactions for every sample produced the cDNA. TCRdb re-called the 5' RACE reads; one entry per CDR3 protein, DNA not given. The table counts around 450,000 distinct CDR3 sequences; around 2.4% lies in the top ten. The CDR3 length is 15 residues. CDR1 and CDR2 from the germline V gene are SGHTA and FQGNSA. Investigators pulled total RNA out of whole blood and did not sort T cells. This clonotype was obtained from a human donor with ulcerative colitis or Crohn's disease, or a healthy co-twin of an affected twin (not recorded which). The V gene is TRBV7-2, the J gene TRBJ2-1; the TCRdb D gene call, TRBD2, has no DNA to confirm it. The sequenced material came from blood. CDR3 region: CASSPGGIGSHEQFF.